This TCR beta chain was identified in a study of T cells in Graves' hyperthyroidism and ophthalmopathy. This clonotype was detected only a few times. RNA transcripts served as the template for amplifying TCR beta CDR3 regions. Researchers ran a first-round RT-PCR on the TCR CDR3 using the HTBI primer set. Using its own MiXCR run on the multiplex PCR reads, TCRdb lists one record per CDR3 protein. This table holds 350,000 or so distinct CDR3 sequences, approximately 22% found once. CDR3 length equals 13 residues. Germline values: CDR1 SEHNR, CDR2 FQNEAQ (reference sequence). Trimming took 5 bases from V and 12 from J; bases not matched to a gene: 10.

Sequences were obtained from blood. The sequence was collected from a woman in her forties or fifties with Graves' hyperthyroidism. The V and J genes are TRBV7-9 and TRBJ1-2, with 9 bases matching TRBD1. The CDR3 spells CASSPGQGWKNTF. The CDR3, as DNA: TGTGCCAGCAGCCCTGGACAGGGGTGGAAAAACACCTTC. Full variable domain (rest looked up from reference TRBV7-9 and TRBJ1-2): DTGVSQNPRHKITKRGQNVTFRCDPISEHNRLYWYRQTLGQGPEFLTYFQNEAQLEKSRLLSDRFSAERPKGSFSTLEIQRTEQGDSAMYLCASSPGQGWKNTFGSGTRLTVV.